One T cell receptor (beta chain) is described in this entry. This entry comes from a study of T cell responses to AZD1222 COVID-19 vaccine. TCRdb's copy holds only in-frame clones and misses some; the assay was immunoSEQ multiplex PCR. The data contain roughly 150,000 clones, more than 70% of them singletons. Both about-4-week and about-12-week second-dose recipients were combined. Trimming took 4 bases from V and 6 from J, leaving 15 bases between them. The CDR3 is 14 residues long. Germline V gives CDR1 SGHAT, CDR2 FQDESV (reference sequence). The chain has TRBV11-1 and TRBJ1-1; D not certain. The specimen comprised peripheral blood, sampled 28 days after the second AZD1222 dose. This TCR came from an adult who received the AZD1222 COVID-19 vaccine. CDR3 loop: CASSSPRMGPEAFF. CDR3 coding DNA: TGTGCCAGCAGCTCCCCCCGGATGGGCCCTGAAGCTTTCTTT. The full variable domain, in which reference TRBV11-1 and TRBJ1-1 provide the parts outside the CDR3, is EAEVAQSPRYKITEKSQAVAFWCDPISGHATLYWYRQILGQGPELLVQFQDESVVDDSQLPKDRFSAERLKGVDSTLKIQPAELGDSAMYLCASSSPRMGPEAFFGQGTRLTVV.